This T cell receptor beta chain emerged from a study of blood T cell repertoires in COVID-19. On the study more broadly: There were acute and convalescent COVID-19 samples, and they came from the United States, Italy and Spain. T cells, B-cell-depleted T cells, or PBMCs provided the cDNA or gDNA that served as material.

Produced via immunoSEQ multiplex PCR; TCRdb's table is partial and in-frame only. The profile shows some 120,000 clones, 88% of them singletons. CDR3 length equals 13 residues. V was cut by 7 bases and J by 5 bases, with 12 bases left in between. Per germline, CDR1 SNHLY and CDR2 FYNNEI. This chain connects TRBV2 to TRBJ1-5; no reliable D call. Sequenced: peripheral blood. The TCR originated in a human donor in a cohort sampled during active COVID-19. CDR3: CASMWAGDQPQHF. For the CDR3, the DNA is TGTGCCAGCATGTGGGCCGGCGATCAGCCCCAGCATTTT. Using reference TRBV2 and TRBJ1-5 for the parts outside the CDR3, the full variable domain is EPEVTQTPSHQVTQMGQEVILRCVPISNHLYFYWYRQILGQKVEFLVSFYNNEISEKSEIFDDQFSVERPDGSNFTLKIRSTKLEDSAMYFCASMWAGDQPQHFGDGTRLSIL.